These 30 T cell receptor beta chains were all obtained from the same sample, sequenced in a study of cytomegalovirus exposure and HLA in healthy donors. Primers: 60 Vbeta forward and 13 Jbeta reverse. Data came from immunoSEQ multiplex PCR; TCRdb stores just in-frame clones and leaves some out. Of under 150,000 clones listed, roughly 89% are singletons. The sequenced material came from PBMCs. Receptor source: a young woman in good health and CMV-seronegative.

Here the CDR3 DNA reads TGTGCCAGCAGCCCCGACACCTATGGCTACACCTTC. It yields the protein CASSPDTYGYTF. The V gene is TRBV5-5, the J gene TRBJ1-2; D gene uncertain. The CDR3 has 12 amino acids. V was cut by 4 bases and J by 4 bases, with 8 bases left in between. Germline lookup yields CDR1 SGHKS and CDR2 YYEKEE (reference sequence).

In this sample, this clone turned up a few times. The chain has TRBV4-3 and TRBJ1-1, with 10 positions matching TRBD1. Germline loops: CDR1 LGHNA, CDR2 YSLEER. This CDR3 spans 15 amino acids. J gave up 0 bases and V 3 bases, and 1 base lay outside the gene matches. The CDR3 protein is CASSQDRGMNTEAFF. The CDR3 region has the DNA TGCGCCAGCAGCCAGGACAGGGGGATGAACACTGAAGCTTTCTTT.

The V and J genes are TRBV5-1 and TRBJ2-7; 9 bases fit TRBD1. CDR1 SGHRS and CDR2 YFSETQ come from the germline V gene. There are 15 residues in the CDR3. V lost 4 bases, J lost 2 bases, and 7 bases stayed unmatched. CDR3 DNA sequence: TGCGCCAGCAGCCCGGGACAGGGAGGAACCTACGAGCAGTACTTC. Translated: CASSPGQGGTYEQYF.

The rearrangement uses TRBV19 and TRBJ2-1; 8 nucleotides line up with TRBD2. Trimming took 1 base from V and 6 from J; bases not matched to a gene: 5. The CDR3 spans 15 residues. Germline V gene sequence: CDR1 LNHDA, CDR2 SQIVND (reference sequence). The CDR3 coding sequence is TGTGCCAGTAGTATAGTGGCGGGAGGCCCCAATGAGCAGTTCTTC. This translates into CASSIVAGGPNEQFF.

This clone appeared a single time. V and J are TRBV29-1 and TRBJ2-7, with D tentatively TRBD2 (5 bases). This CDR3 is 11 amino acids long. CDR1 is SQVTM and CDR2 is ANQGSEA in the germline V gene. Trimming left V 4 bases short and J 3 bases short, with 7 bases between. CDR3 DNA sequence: TGCAGCGTTGTTCGGGACTACGAGCAGTACTTC. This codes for CSVVRDYEQYF.

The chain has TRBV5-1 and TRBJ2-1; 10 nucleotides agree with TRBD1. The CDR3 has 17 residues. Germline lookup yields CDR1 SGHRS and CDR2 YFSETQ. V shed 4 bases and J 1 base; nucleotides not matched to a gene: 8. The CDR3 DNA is TGCGCCAGCAGCCCGGAGGGACAGGGGTCATCCTACAATGAGCAGTTCTTC. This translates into CASSPEGQGSSYNEQFF.

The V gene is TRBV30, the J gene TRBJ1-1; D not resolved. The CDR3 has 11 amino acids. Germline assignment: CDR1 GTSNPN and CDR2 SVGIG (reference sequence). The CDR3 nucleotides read TGTCAAATCCGGAGGAACACTGAAGCTTTCTTT. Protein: CQIRRNTEAFF.

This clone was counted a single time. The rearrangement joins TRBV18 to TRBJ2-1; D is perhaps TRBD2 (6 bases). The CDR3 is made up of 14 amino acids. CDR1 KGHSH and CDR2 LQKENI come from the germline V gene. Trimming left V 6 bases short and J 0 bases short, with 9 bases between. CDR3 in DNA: TGTGCCAGCTCCGGGACTTACTCCTACAATGAGCAGTTCTTC. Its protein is CASSGTYSYNEQFF.

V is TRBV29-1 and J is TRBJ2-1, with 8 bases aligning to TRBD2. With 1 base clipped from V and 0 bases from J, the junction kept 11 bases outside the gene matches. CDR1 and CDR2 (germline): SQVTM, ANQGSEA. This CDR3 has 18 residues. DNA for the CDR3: TGCAGCGTTGAAGGAACGGTCAACAGCGGGAGCTCCTACAATGAGCAGTTCTTC. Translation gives CSVEGTVNSGSSYNEQFF.

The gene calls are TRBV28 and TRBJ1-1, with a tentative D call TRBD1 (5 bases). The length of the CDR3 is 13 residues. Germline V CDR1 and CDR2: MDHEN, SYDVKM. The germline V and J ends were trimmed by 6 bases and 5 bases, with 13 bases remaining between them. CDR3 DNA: TGTGCCAGCAGCGGGACTACGCATACTGAAGCTTTCTTT. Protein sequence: CASSGTTHTEAFF.

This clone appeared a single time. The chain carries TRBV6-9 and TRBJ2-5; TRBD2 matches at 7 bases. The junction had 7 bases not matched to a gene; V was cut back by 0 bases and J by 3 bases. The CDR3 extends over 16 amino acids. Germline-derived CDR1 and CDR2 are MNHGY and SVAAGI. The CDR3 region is CASSYSTAGVKETQYF. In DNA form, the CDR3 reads TGTGCCAGCAGTTATTCAACTGCGGGAGTAAAAGAGACCCAGTACTTC.

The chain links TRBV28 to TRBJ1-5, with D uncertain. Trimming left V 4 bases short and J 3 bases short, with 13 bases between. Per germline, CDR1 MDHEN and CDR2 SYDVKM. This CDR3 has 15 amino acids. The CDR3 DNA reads TGTGCCAGCAGTTCGGAGGCAGGATTCAATCAGCCCCAGCATTTT. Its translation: CASSSEAGFNQPQHF.

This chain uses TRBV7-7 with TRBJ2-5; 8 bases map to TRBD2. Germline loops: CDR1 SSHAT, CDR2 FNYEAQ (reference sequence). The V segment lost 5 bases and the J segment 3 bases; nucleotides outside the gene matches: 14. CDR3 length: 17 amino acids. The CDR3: CASSALGPAGEKETQYF. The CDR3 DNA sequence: TGTGCCAGCAGCGCCCTTGGCCCAGCGGGGGAGAAAGAGACCCAGTACTTC. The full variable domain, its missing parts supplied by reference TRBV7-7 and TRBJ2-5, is GAGVSQSPRYKVTKRGQDVTLRCDPISSHATLYWYQQALGQGPEFLTYFNYEAQPDKSGLPSDRFSAERPEGSISTLTIQRTEQRDSAMYRCASSALGPAGEKETQYFGPGTRLLVL.

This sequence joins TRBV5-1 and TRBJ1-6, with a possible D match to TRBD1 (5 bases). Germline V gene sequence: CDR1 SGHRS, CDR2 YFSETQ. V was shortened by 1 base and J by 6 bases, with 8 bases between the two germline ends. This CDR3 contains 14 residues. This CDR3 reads CASSLQGLNSPLHF. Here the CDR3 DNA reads TGCGCCAGCAGCTTGCAGGGACTTAATTCACCCCTCCACTTT.

The CDR3 protein is CSVEGRNYQETQYF. In DNA, the CDR3 is TGCAGCGTTGAAGGGAGGAATTACCAAGAGACCCAGTACTTC. The V and J genes are TRBV29-1 and TRBJ2-5; maybe TRBD2 (5 bases). Trimming removed 1 base at V and 0 bases at J, with 9 bases between. The CDR3 has 14 residues. Germline CDR1 reads SQVTM; CDR2 reads ANQGSEA.

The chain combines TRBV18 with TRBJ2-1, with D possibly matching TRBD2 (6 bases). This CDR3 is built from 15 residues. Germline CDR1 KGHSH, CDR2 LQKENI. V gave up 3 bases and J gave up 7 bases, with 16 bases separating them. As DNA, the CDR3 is TGTGCCAGCTCACCCCTAACGGGAGCTACGAATGAGCAGTTCTTC. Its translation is CASSPLTGATNEQFF. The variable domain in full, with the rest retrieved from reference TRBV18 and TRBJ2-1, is NAGVMQNPRHLVRRRGQEARLRCSPMKGHSHVYWYRQLPEEGLKFMVYLQKENIIDESGMPKERFSAEFPKEGPSILRIQQVVRGDSAAYFCASSPLTGATNEQFFGPGTRLTVL.

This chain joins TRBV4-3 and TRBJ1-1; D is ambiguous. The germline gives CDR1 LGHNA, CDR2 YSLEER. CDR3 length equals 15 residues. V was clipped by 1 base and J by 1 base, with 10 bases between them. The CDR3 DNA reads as TGCGCCAGCAGCCAAGTGGCGGGTGGGAACACTGAAGCTTTCTTT. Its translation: CASSQVAGGNTEAFF.

The DNA of the CDR3 is TGTGCCAGCAGCTTAGTTGACGGGGGGCCCTACGAGCAGTACTTC. It is translated as CASSLVDGGPYEQYF. The chain uses TRBV7-6 and TRBJ2-7, with a possible D match to TRBD2 (7 bases). The CDR3 runs to 15 residues. Trimming pared 1 base from V and 2 bases from J, leaving 12 bases between. The germline gives CDR1 SGHVS, CDR2 FNYEAQ.

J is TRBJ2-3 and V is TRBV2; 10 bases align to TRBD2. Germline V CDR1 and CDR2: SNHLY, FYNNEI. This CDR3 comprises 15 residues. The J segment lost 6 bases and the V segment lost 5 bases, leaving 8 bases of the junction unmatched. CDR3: CASSLLAGPQDTQYF. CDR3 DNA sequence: TGTGCCAGCAGTCTACTAGCGGGGCCCCAGGATACGCAGTATTTT.

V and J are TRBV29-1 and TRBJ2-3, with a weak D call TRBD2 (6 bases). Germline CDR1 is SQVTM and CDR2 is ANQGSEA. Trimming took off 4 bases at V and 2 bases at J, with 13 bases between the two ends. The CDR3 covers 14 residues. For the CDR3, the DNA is TGCAGCGTTGGACCCGGGGGTACCACAGATACGCAGTATTTT. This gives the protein CSVGPGGTTDTQYF.

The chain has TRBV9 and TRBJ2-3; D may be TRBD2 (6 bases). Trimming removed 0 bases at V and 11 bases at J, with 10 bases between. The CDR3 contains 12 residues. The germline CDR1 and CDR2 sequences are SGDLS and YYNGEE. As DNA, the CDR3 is TGTGCCAGCAGCGTAGTTGGGGGGAAGCAGTATTTT. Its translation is CASSVVGGKQYF.

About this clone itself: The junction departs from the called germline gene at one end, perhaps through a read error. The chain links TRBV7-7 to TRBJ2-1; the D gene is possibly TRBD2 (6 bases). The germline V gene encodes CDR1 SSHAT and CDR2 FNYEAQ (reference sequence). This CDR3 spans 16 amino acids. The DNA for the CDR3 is TGTGCTAGCAGCTTAGGATGGGGACTTCTAGCGAATGAGCAGTTCTTC. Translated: CASSLGWGLLANEQFF. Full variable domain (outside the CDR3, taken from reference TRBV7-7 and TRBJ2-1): GAGVSQSPRYKVTKRGQDVTLRCDPISSHATLYWYQQALGQGPEFLTYFNYEAQPDKSGLPSDRFSAERPEGSISTLTIQRTEQRDSAMYRCASSLGWGLLANEQFFGPGTRLTVL.

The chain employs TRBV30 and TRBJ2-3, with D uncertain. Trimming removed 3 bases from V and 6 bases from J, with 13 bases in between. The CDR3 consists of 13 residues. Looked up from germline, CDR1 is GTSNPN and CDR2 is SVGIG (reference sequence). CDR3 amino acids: CAWSDRLGDTQYF. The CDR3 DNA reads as TGTGCCTGGAGCGACCGTCTAGGTGATACGCAGTATTTT.

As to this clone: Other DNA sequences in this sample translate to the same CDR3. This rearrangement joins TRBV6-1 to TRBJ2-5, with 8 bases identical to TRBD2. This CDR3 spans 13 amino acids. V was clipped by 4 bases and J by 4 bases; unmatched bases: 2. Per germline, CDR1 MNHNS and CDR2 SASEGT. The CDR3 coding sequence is TGTGCCAGCAGTGCGGGGGGGGCAGAGACCCAGTACTTC. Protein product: CASSAGGAETQYF.

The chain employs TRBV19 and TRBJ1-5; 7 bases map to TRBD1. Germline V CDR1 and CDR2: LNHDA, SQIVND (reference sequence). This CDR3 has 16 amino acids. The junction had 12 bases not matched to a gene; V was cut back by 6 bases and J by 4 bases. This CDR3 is CASSHLAGTVNQPQHF. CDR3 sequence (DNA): TGTGCCAGTAGCCACTTGGCCGGGACAGTAAATCAGCCCCAGCATTTT.

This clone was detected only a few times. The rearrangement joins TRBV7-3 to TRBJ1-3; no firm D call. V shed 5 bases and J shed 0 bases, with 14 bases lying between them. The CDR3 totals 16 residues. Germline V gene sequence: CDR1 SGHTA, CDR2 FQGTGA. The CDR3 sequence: CASSLGPALSGNTIYF. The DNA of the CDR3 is TGTGCCAGCAGCCTAGGCCCGGCTCTCTCTGGAAACACCATATATTTT.

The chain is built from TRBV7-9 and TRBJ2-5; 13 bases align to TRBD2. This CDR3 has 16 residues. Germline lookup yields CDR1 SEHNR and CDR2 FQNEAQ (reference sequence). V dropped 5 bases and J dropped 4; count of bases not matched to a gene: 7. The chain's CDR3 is CASSPPGLAGRETQYF. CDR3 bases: TGTGCCAGCAGCCCCCCGGGACTAGCGGGAAGAGAGACCCAGTACTTC.

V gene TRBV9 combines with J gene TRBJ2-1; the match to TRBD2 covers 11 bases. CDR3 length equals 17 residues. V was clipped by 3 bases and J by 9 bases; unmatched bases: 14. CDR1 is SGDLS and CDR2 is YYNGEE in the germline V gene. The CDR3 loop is CASSGASGGPLSFEQFF. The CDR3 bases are TGTGCCAGCAGCGGGGCTAGCGGGGGGCCCTTATCGTTTGAGCAGTTCTTC.

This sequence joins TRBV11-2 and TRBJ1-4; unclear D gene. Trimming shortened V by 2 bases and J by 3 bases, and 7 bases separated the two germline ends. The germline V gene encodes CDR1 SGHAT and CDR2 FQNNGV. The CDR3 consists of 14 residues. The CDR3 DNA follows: TGTGCCAGCAGCTTACCGGGAGCTAATGAAAAACTGTTTTTT. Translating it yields CASSLPGANEKLFF.

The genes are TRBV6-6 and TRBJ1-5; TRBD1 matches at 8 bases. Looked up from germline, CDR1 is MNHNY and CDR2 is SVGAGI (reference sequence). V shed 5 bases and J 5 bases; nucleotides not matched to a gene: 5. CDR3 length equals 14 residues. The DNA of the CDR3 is TGTGCCAGCAGTACGACAGGGGAGCATCAGCCCCAGCATTTT. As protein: CASSTTGEHQPQHF.